The entry below gives a single T cell receptor beta chain sequence along with its context. Its antigen is unidentified. This sample is part of a study of cytomegalovirus exposure and HLA in healthy donors. Germline V gives CDR1 LNHDA, CDR2 SQIVND (reference sequence). V gave up 3 bases and J gave up 5 bases; unmatched junction bases: 6. The CDR3 is 15 amino acids. Study-wide results and caveats: Some 16,000 TCR beta sequences were associated with HLA alleles at 0.05 false discovery rate in a later analysis. In an earlier analysis, most TCR beta V segments were productive about 90% or about 30% of the time. In a later analysis, HLA-associated beta chains showed higher expansion and lower generation probabilities than comparable chains.

PCR employed 60 Vbeta and 13 Jbeta primers. The protocol was immunoSEQ multiplex PCR, while the TCRdb copy is restricted to in-frame clones and leaves out a portion. The sample records a few hundred thousand clones, approximately 80% being singletons. This TCR was recovered from a man aged 25 to 40 in good health and CMV-seronegative. Sequencing input: PBMCs. The chain couples TRBV19 to TRBJ2-1; 8 positions match TRBD1. This chain's CDR3 is CASSIDRGWDNEQFF. The CDR3 coding sequence is TGTGCCAGTAGTATCGACAGGGGTTGGGACAATGAGCAGTTCTTC.